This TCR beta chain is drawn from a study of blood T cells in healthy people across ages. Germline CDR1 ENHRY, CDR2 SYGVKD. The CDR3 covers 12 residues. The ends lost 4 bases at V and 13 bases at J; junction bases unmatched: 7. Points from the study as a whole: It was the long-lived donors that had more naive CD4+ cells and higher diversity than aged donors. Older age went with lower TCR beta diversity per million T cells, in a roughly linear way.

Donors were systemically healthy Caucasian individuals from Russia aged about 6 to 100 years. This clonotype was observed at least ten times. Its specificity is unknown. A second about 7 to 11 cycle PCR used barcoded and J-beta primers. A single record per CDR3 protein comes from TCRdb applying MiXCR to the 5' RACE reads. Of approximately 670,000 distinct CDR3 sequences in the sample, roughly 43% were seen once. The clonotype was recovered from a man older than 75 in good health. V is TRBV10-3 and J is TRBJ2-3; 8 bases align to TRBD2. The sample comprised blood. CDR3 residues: CAISAGTSGKYF. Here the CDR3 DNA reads TGTGCCATCAGTGCCGGGACTAGTGGGAAGTATTTT.